The sequence of this TCR beta chain was determined in a study of post-analysis software for immune sequencing data. Study-wide results and limits: Normalized Chao1 diversity was significantly lower in multiple sclerosis patients than in controls. The five TRBV segments detected at higher frequency in patients than in controls included TRBV5-6, TRBV5-1 and TRBV20-1.

The germline V gene has CDR1 SGHTA and CDR2 FQGTGA. The CDR3 is 21 amino acids. Unique molecular identifiers tagged the TCR beta cDNA libraries. TCRdb processed the PCR reads anew with MiXCR; each CDR3 protein has one entry. This sample carries fewer than 850,000 distinct CDR3 sequences, 35% to 55% of them seen once, and the ten largest clones take over 4.5%. A note on this clonotype: Its target is not known. Sequence at one end of the junction differs from germline and may be a read error.

The TCR originated in a girl aged 10 to 17 with multiple sclerosis. Input material: blood. The V gene is TRBV7-3, the J gene TRBJ2-1; 16 bases line up with TRBD2. The CDR3 reads CSSSPRGAGLAGGSSYNEQFF. In nucleotides, the CDR3 is TGTTCCAGCAGCCCAAGGGGGGCGGGACTAGCGGGAGGGAGCTCCTACAATGAGCAGTTCTTC.